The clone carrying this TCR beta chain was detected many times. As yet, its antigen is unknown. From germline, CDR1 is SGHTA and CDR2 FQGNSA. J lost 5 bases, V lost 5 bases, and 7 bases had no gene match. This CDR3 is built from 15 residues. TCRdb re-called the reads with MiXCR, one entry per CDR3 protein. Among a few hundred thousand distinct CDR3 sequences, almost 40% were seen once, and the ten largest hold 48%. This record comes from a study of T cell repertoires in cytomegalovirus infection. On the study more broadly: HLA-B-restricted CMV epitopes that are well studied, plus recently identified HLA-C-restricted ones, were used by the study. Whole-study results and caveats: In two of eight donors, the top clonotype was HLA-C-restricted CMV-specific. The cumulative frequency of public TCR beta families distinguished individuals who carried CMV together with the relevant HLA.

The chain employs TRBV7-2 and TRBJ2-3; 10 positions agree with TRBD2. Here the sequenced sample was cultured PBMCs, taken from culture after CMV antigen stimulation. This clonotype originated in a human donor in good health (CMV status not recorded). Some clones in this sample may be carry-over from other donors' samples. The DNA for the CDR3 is TGTGCCAGCAGCCCCGAGGCTAGCGGGAGAGATACGCAGTATTTT. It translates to CASSPEASGRDTQYF. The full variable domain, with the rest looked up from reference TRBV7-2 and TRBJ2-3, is GAGVSQSPSNKVTEKGKDVELRCDPISGHTALYWYRQSLGQGLEFLIYFQGNSAPDKSGLPSDRFSAERTGGSVSTLTIQRTQQEDSAVYLCASSPEASGRDTQYFGPGTRLTVL.